Below, 17 T cell receptor beta chains from the same sample are listed, as sequenced in a study of T cell responses to AZD1222 COVID-19 vaccine (dated by TCRdb to 2020 to 2023). The library was obtained by the immunoSEQ multiplex PCR assay. Imported from immuneACCESS, the table was reduced by TCRdb to in-frame sequences with V and J called. These copies leave out some clones; in studies compared against another copy, an unresolved V gene accounts for under half, and the cause of the remainder is not known. The table for this sample lists 120,000 to 150,000 clones; around 91% of them were counted only once. The ten most abundant clones make up around 5.2% of the sample. The time point label on this specimen signifies: baseline before first vaccination. The material sequenced was peripheral blood, taken on day 0 of AZD1222 vaccination. These receptors were taken from an adult in good health.

V and J are TRBV12-3 or TRBV12-4 and TRBJ2-6; D gene ambiguous. Trimming stripped 4 bases from V and 2 bases from J, with 3 bases between. The length of the CDR3 is 13 residues. This CDR3 is CASSSAGANVLTF. As DNA, the CDR3 is TGTGCCAGCAGTTCCGCTGGGGCCAACGTCCTGACTTTC.

The V gene is TRBV5-4, the J gene TRBJ1-4, with 8 nucleotides matching TRBD1. Germline assignment: CDR1 SGHNT and CDR2 YYREEE (reference sequence). The junction had 5 bases not matched to a gene; V was cut back by 2 bases and J by 8 bases. The CDR3 totals 14 residues. The CDR3 nucleotides are TGTGCCAGCAGCTTTGACAGGGGTTTGGAAAAACTGTTTTTT. Protein sequence: CASSFDRGLEKLFF.

The V gene is TRBV4-2, the J gene TRBJ1-4, with TRBD1 matching over 7 bases. The CDR3 contains 14 residues. Germline assignment: CDR1 LGHNA and CDR2 YNFKEQ. J gave up 8 bases and V 4 bases, and 7 bases lay outside the gene matches. The CDR3 loop is CASSRDRLREKLFF. The DNA for the CDR3 is TGTGCCAGCAGCCGGGACAGACTTAGGGAAAAACTGTTTTTT.

As regards this clone: Within the sample, other DNA sequences also encode this same CDR3. This chain connects TRBV14 to TRBJ2-7; D is uncertain. Trimming took off 3 bases at V and 2 bases at J, with 2 bases between the two ends. This CDR3 is built from 11 residues. From germline, CDR1 is SGHDN and CDR2 FVKESK. DNA for the CDR3: TGTGCCAGCAGCCAGACCTACGAGCAGTACTTC. Translation: CASSQTYEQYF. Complete variable domain (other parts from reference TRBV14 and TRBJ2-7): EAGVTQFPSHSVIEKGQTVTLRCDPISGHDNLYWYRRVMGKEIKFLLHFVKESKQDESGMPNNRFLAERTGGTYSTLKVQPAELEDSGVYFCASSQTYEQYFGPGTRLTVT.

The chain joins TRBV27 to TRBJ2-7, with 9 bases lining up with TRBD1. The germline gives CDR1 MNHEY, CDR2 SMNVEV (reference sequence). The V segment lost 8 bases and the J segment 0 bases; nucleotides outside the gene matches: 2. This CDR3 spans 13 amino acids. As DNA, the CDR3 is TGTGCCAGCGGACAGGGGAGCTCCTACGAGCAGTACTTC. It encodes CASGQGSSYEQYF.

The gene calls are TRBV10-1 and TRBJ1-1, with TRBD1 as a possible D gene (6 bases). The CDR3 has 18 residues. Trimming pared 2 bases from V and 9 bases from J, leaving 28 bases between. Germline CDR1 reads WNHNN; CDR2 reads SYGVQD (reference sequence). The DNA of the CDR3 is TGCGCCAGCAGTGAGGTAAATAGGGGGGTAGGTAGGGCGCGTCAAGCTTTCTTT. Translating gives CASSEVNRGVGRARQAFF.

This chain connects TRBV24-1 to TRBJ2-3; maybe TRBD1 (6 bases). The CDR3 totals 15 residues. Trimming took 3 bases from V and 5 from J, leaving 14 bases between them. Germline V gene sequence: CDR1 KGHDR, CDR2 SFDVKD. The CDR3 DNA sequence: TGTGCCACCAGTGATCCCACAGGGTCGGGAGATACGCAGTATTTT. Translation gives CATSDPTGSGDTQYF.

The gene calls are TRBV3-1 (or the pseudogene TRBV3-2) and TRBJ2-1; TRBD2 agrees at 9 bases. The CDR3 extends over 17 amino acids. J was trimmed by 4 bases and V by 1 base; bases with no gene match: 8. Germline V gives CDR1 LGHDT, CDR2 YNNKEL (reference sequence). The CDR3 spells CASSQVSTSGLYNEQFF. The CDR3 region has the DNA TGTGCCAGCAGCCAAGTCTCTACTAGCGGGCTTTACAATGAGCAGTTCTTC.

This sequence joins TRBV4-2 and TRBJ1-5; D uncertain. The length of the CDR3 is 15 residues. Germline assignment: CDR1 LGHNA and CDR2 YNFKEQ. The germline V and J ends were trimmed by 3 bases and 0 bases, with 9 bases remaining between them. CDR3 bases: TGTGCCAGCAGCCAGGAAGCAGATAGCAATCAGCCCCAGCATTTT. As protein: CASSQEADSNQPQHF.

This clone was found once. CDR3 loop: CASSLGADPATYEQYF. CDR3 bases: TGTGCCAGCAGCTTAGGAGCAGACCCGGCAACCTACGAGCAGTACTTC. The chain recombines TRBV7-2 with TRBJ2-7; D is unclear. V was cut by 1 base and J by 2 bases, with 15 bases left in between. The CDR3 contains 16 residues. Germline CDR1 is SGHTA and CDR2 is FQGNSA.

V gene TRBV5-1 combines with J gene TRBJ1-2; weak D call: TRBD1 (5 bases). V was clipped by 2 bases and J by 5 bases, with 7 bases between them. Germline CDR1 and CDR2: SGHRS and YFSETQ. This CDR3 spans 12 amino acids. Here the CDR3 reads CASSLDRYGYTF. DNA for the CDR3: TGCGCCAGCAGCTTAGACAGATATGGCTACACCTTC.

The V call is TRBV7-9, the J call TRBJ1-3; 8 nucleotides agree with TRBD1. Germline V gene data show CDR1 as SEHNR and CDR2 as FQNEAQ (reference sequence). CDR3 length: 17 amino acids. The trim removed 1 base at V and 8 bases at J, leaving 13 bases unmatched. CDR3 amino acids: CASSLDSSRTGSDTIYF. The CDR3 DNA sequence: TGTGCCAGCAGCTTAGACAGCTCGAGGACAGGGAGCGACACCATATATTTT.

This chain joins TRBV7-2 and TRBJ1-4, with TRBD1 matching 7 bases. From germline, CDR1 is SGHTA and CDR2 FQGNSA. V dropped 5 bases and J dropped 4; count of bases not matched to a gene: 7. This CDR3 spans 15 amino acids. The CDR3 protein is CASSARGLGNEKLFF. CDR3 nucleotides: TGTGCCAGCAGCGCCAGGGGGTTGGGTAATGAAAAACTGTTTTTT.

The chain is built from TRBV11-3 and TRBJ2-3, with D possibly called TRBD1 or TRBD2 (5 bases each). The CDR3 is 15 residues long. The V gene's germline CDR1 is SGHNT and CDR2 YENEEA. Deletions cut 5 bases from V and 5 bases from J, with 17 bases between. CDR3 amino acids: CASSLGTGTGDTQYF. The CDR3 region has the DNA TGTGCCAGCAGCCTCGGGACGGGAACGGGAGATACGCAGTATTTT.

The count of this clone is one. This sequence joins TRBV18 and TRBJ2-1; no clear D gene. V gave up 5 bases and J gave up 9 bases, with 17 bases separating them. This CDR3 comprises 14 residues. Per germline, CDR1 KGHSH and CDR2 LQKENI. The CDR3 DNA follows: TGTGCCAGCTCAGGAGAGAAGGGATGGAGTGAGCAGTTCTTC. Encoded protein: CASSGEKGWSEQFF.

V is TRBV7-9 and J is TRBJ1-1; D is ambiguous. This CDR3 has 16 amino acids. V was shortened by 5 bases and J by 1 base, with 17 bases between the two germline ends. Germline V gene sequence: CDR1 SEHNR, CDR2 FQNEAQ (reference sequence). CDR3 in DNA: TGTGCCAGCAGCCACGAAAGAAGACGGGGGAACACTGAAGCTTTCTTT. Protein product: CASSHERRRGNTEAFF.

V and J are TRBV4-3 and TRBJ1-3; D unresolved. V was cut by 1 base and J by 1 base, with 5 bases left in between. CDR3 length: 14 amino acids. Germline values: CDR1 LGHNA, CDR2 YSLEER. CDR3 sequence (DNA): TGCGCCAGCAGCCAAGGACTGTCTGGAAACACCATATATTTT. It codes for CASSQGLSGNTIYF.